The 6 T cell receptor beta chains listed next were all sequenced from one sample in a study of T cells in pancreatic ductal adenocarcinoma. The selected patients with pancreatic ductal adenocarcinoma had surgery but no neoadjuvant therapy. Here immunoSEQ multiplex PCR was the method, and the copy in TCRdb shows in-frame clones only, minus some. The sample lists about 100,000 clones; more than 90% were seen once. What was sequenced was PBMCs. Every receptor here comes from a human donor with pancreatic ductal adenocarcinoma.

The chain joins TRBV5-1 to TRBJ2-1; 8 bases map to TRBD1. With 2 bases clipped from V and 8 bases from J, the junction kept 9 bases outside the gene matches. The germline V gene has CDR1 SGHRS and CDR2 YFSETQ. The CDR3 runs to 15 residues. CDR3 DNA sequence: TGCGCCAGCAGCTTAACAACAGGGGGGAATGATGAGCAGTTCTTC. As protein: CASSLTTGGNDEQFF.

Comment on this clone: The sample has other DNA sequences that encode this CDR3 too. J is TRBJ2-7 and V is TRBV7-9; possibly TRBD1 for D (5 bases). V was trimmed by 4 bases and J by 4 bases, leaving 8 bases between them. The germline CDR1 and CDR2 sequences are SEHNR and FQNEAQ (reference sequence). The CDR3 consists of 12 residues. The CDR3: CASSSQAYEQYF. As DNA, the CDR3 is TGTGCCAGCAGCTCACAGGCGTACGAGCAGTACTTC.

The chain employs TRBV6-6 and TRBJ2-1; no clear D. This CDR3 is built from 11 residues. Germline V CDR1 and CDR2: MNHNY, SVGAGI (reference sequence). V was clipped by 7 bases and J by 5 bases, with 6 bases between them. In DNA form, the CDR3 reads TGTGCCAGCACCCAGAACAATGAGCAGTTCTTC. Amino acid sequence: CASTQNNEQFF.

V is TRBV10-3 and J is TRBJ2-3; a possible D gene is TRBD1 (6 bases). In germline, CDR1 is ENHRY, CDR2 SYGVKD. The CDR3 covers 14 residues. V was clipped by 4 bases and J by 5 bases, with 13 bases between them. The CDR3 reads CAISGNRDEDTQYF. DNA for the CDR3: TGTGCCATCAGTGGAAACAGGGATGAAGATACGCAGTATTTT.

This sequence joins TRBV4-1 and TRBJ1-2, with 9 bases lining up with TRBD1. The CDR3 extends over 16 amino acids. The V and J ends lost 0 bases and 6 bases, in that order; junction bases with no gene match: 8. Germline V lookup: CDR1 MGHRA, CDR2 YSYEKL. In nucleotides, the CDR3 is TGCGCCAGCAGCCAAGATCAGGGTGGACAGGGGCATGGCTACACCTTC. Protein sequence: CASSQDQGGQGHGYTF.

The V gene is TRBV28, the J gene TRBJ1-5, with 9 nucleotides matching TRBD1. The length of the CDR3 is 15 residues. Germline values: CDR1 MDHEN, CDR2 SYDVKM. The J segment lost 4 bases and the V segment lost 6 bases, leaving 7 bases of the junction unmatched. The CDR3 region has the DNA TGTGCCAGCAGGGCGGACAGGGGTCTGAATCAGCCCCAGCATTTT. Amino acids: CASRADRGLNQPQHF.